The entry below gives a single TCR beta chain sequence along with its context. The antigen is undetermined. Cells that had been cultured for ten to eleven days were the source of isolated CD4+ T cells. Nucleocapsid antibodies stayed negative before and after vaccination, showing no earlier SARS-CoV-2 infection. Half of the medium was exchanged for IL-2 medium on both days 3 and 7. V lost 0 bases to trimming and J lost 4 bases, with 11 bases between them. The CDR3 has 15 amino acids. Germline loops: CDR1 LGHNA, CDR2 YNFKEQ. The table came from immunoSEQ multiplex PCR; TCRdb's copy has only in-frame clones and leaves some out. This sample has about 74,000 clones, with 75% to 80% found just once. These data come from a study of vaccination effects on CD4 cells after COVID-19. The study's findings and limits: In the late period after vaccination, infection- and vaccine-induced clones contracted markedly. The vaccine-induced clones of healthy vaccinees included only 1 of 255 that cross-reacted with common cold coronaviruses.

The chain employs TRBV4-2 and TRBJ2-3; D unresolved. This receptor was identified in a human donor who received a COVID-19 vaccine. This specimen consisted of CD4+ T cells from PBMCs cultured without peptide, obtained before COVID-19 vaccination. The CDR3 loop is CASSQDLGNSDTQYF. The CDR3 DNA reads TGTGCCAGCAGCCAAGATTTAGGGAATTCAGATACGCAGTATTTT.